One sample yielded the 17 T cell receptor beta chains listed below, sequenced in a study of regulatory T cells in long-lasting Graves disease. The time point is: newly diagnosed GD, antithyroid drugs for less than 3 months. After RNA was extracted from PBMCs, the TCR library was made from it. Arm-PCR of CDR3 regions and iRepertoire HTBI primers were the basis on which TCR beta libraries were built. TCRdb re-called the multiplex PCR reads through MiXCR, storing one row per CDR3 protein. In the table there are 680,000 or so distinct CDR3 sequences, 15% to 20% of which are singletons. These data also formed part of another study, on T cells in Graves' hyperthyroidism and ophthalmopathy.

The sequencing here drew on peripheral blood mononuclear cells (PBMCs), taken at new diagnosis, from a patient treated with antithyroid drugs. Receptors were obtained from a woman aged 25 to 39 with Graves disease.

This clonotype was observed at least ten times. The CDR3 sequence: CASSPAGTGAYEQYF. The CDR3 DNA reads TGTGCCAGCAGCCCGGCCGGGACAGGGGCCTACGAGCAGTACTTC. V and J are TRBV7-2 and TRBJ2-7; 10 bases map to TRBD1. This CDR3 comprises 15 residues. CDR1 and CDR2 (germline): SGHTA, FQGNSA. Trimming took 5 bases from V and 2 from J; bases not matched to a gene: 6.

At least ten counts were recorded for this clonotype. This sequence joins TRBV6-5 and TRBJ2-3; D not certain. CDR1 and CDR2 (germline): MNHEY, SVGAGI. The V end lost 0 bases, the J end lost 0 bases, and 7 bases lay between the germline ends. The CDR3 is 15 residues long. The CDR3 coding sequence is TGTGCCAGCAGTTACTCGCTACCAAGCACAGATACGCAGTATTTT. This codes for CASSYSLPSTDTQYF.

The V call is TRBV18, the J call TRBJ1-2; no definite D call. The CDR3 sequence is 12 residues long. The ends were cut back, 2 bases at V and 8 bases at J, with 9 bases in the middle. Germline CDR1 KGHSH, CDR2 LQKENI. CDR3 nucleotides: TGTGCCAGCTCACCAAGCACCGGCGGCTACACCTTC. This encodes CASSPSTGGYTF.

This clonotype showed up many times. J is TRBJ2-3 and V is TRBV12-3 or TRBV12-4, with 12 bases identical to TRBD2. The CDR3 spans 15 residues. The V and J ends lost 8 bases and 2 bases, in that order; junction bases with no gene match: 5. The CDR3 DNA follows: TGTGCCAGCGGCCCTAGCGGGAGGGACACAGATACGCAGTATTTT. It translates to CASGPSGRDTDTQYF.

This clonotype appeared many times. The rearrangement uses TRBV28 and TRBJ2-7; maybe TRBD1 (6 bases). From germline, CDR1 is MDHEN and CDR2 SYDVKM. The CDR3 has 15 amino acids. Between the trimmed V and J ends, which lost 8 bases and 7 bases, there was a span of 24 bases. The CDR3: CASLYSSNRVGEQYF. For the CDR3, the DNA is TGTGCCAGCCTATATTCCTCAAACAGGGTTGGGGAGCAGTACTTC. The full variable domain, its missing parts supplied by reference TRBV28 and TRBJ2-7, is DVKVTQSSRYLVKRTGEKVFLECVQDMDHENMFWYRQDPGLGLRLIYFSYDVKMKEKGDIPEGYSVSREKKERFSLILESASTNQTSMYLCASLYSSNRVGEQYFGPGTRLTVT.

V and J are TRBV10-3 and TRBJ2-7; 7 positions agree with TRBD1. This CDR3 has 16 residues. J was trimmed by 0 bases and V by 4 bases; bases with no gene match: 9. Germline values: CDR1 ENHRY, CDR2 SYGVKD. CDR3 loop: CAISGSGTDISYEQYF. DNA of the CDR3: TGTGCCATCAGTGGATCCGGGACAGACATCTCCTACGAGCAGTACTTC.

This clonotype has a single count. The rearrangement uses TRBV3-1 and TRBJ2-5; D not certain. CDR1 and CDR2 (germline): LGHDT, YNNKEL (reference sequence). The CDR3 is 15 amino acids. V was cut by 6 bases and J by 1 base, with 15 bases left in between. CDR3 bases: TGTGCCAGCAGACCCAGGTCGCGGCTCCAAGAGACCCAGTACTTC. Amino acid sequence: CASRPRSRLQETQYF.

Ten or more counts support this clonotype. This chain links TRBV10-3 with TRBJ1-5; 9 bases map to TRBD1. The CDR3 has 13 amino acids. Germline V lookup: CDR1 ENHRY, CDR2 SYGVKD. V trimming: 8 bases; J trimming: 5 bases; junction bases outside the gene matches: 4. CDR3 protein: CAIRDRVYQPQHF. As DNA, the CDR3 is TGTGCCATCCGGGACAGGGTTTATCAGCCCCAGCATTTT.

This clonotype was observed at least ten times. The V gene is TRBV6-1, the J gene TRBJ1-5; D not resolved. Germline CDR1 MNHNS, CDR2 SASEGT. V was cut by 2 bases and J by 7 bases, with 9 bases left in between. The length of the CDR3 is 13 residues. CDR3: CASSEFERQPQHF. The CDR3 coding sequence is TGTGCCAGCAGTGAATTTGAGAGGCAGCCCCAGCATTTT.

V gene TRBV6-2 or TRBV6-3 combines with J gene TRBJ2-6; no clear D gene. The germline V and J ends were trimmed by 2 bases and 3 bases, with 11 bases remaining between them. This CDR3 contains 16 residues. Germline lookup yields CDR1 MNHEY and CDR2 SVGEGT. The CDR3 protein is CASSYVGVGGANVLTF. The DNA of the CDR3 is TGTGCCAGCAGTTACGTTGGAGTTGGTGGGGCCAACGTCCTGACTTTC.

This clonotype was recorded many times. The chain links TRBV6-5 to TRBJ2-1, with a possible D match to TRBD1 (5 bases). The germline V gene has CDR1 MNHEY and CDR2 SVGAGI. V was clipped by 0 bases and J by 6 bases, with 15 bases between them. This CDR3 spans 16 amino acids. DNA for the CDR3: TGTGCCAGCAGTTACTCAGTGACAGTTGGCGGCAATGAGCAGTTCTTC. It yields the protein CASSYSVTVGGNEQFF.

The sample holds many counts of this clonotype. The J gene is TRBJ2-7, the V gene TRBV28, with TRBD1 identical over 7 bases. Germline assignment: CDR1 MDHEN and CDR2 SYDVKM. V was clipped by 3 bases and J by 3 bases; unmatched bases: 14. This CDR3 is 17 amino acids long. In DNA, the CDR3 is TGTGCCAGCAGTTTTTCCCCACCCGACAGGGACGACTACGAGCAGTACTTC. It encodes CASSFSPPDRDDYEQYF. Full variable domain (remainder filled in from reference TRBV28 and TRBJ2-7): DVKVTQSSRYLVKRTGEKVFLECVQDMDHENMFWYRQDPGLGLRLIYFSYDVKMKEKGDIPEGYSVSREKKERFSLILESASTNQTSMYLCASSFSPPDRDDYEQYFGPGTRLTVT.

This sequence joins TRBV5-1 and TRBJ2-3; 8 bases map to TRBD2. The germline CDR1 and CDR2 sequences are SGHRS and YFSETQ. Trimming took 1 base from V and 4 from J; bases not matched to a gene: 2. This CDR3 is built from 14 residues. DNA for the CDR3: TGCGCCAGCAGCTTGACTAGCGGAGCAGATACGCAGTATTTT. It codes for CASSLTSGADTQYF.

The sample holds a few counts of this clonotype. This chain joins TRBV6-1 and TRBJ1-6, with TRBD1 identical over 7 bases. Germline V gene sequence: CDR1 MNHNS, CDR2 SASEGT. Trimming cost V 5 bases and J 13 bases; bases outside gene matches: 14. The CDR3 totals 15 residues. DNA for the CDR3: TGTGCCAGCAGTAGGCCGGGGGACAGTTCCGCGCCCCTCCACTTT. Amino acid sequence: CASSRPGDSSAPLHF.

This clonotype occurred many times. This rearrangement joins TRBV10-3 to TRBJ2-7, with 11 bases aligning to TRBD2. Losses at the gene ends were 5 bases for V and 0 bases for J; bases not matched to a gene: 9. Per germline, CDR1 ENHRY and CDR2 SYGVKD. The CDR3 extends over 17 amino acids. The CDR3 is CAISWGLADTSSYEQYF. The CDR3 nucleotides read TGTGCCATCAGTTGGGGACTAGCGGACACGAGCTCCTACGAGCAGTACTTC.

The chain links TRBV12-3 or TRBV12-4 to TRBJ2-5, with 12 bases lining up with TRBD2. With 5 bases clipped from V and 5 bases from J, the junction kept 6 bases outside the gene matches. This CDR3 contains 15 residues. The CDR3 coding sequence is TGTGCCAGCAGTCCGGCCGGGACTAGCGGGGAGACCCAGTACTTC. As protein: CASSPAGTSGETQYF.

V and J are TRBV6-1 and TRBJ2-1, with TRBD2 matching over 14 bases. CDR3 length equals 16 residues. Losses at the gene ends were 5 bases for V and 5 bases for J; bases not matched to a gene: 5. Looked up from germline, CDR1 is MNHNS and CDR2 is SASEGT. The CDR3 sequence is CASSHGLAGGNNEQFF. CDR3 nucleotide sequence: TGTGCCAGCAGTCACGGACTAGCGGGAGGTAACAATGAGCAGTTCTTC.